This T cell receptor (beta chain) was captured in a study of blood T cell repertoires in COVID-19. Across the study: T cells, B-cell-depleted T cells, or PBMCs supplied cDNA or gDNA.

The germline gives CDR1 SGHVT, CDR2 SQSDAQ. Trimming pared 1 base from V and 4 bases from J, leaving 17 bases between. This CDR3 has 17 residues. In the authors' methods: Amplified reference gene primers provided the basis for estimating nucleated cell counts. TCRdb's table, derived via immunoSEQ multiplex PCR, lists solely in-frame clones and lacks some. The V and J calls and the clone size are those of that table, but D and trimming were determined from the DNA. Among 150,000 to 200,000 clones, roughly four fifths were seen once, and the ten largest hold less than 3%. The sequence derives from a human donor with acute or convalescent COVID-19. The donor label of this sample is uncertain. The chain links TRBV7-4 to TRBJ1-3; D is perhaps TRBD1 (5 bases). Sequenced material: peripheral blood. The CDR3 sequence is CASSLGRGTRWGNTIYF. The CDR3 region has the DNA TGTGCCAGCAGCTTAGGGCGGGGCACACGTTGGGGAAACACCATATATTTT.